One and the same sample provided the 24 T cell receptor beta chains below, sequenced in a study of shared clonotypes between healthy human individuals. The naive CD8 subset, CD45RO-negative cells positively selected for CCR7, excluded terminally differentiated effector memory CD45RA+ cells. Libraries were prepared by immunoSEQ multiplex PCR; TCRdb keeps only in-frame clonotypes and omits some of them. The data hold about 820,000 clones, with almost 95% observed a single time. The sample was naive CD8+ T cells sorted from blood. Receptors were obtained from a man in his thirties or forties in good health.

The chain uses TRBV5-8 and TRBJ1-2, with D possibly TRBD1 on 5 matching bases. V dropped 4 bases and J dropped 4 bases, with 23 bases sitting between them. CDR1 and CDR2 (germline): SGHTS, YDEGEE. The CDR3 has 17 residues. The CDR3 loop is CASSVDRDRVMSYGYTF. The CDR3 nucleotides read TGTGCCAGCAGCGTCGACCGGGACCGAGTTATGAGCTATGGCTACACCTTC.

V usage is TRBV29-1 and J usage is TRBJ1-1; TRBD1 matches at 8 bases. The V and J ends lost 6 bases and 6 bases, in that order; junction bases with no gene match: 3. The length of the CDR3 is 11 residues. Germline lookup yields CDR1 SQVTM and CDR2 ANQGSEA. Here the CDR3 reads CSVVDRAEAFF. CDR3 sequence (DNA): TGCAGCGTGGTGGACAGGGCTGAAGCTTTCTTT.

In regard to this clone: The same CDR3 can be traced to other DNA sequences in this sample. V is TRBV9 and J is TRBJ2-1; D is unresolved. The length of the CDR3 is 10 residues. Germline V gives CDR1 SGDLS, CDR2 YYNGEE. Trimming shortened V by 3 bases and J by 9 bases, and 4 bases separated the two germline ends. Here the CDR3 DNA reads TGTGCCAGCAGCGGTAGTGAGCAGTTCTTC. Its translation is CASSGSEQFF.

The chain combines TRBV5-5 with TRBJ2-1, with TRBD2 matching over 10 bases. The CDR3 loop spans 14 amino acids. V gave up 3 bases and J gave up 9 bases; unmatched junction bases: 6. Germline-derived CDR1 and CDR2 are SGHKS and YYEKEE (reference sequence). The CDR3 protein is CASSSPERGGEQFF. The CDR3, as DNA: TGTGCCAGCAGCTCCCCAGAGCGGGGGGGTGAGCAGTTCTTC.

This chain joins TRBV7-8 and TRBJ2-7, with D perhaps TRBD1 (6 bases). Germline V lookup: CDR1 SGHVS, CDR2 FQNEAQ. Trimming shortened V by 6 bases and J by 3 bases, and 18 bases separated the two germline ends. The CDR3 consists of 15 residues. CDR3 bases: TGTGCCAGCAGTCCGAGGACAGACAACCTCTACGAGCAGTACTTC. Encoded protein: CASSPRTDNLYEQYF.

The gene calls are TRBV7-9 and TRBJ2-7; 10 bases fit TRBD1. V was pared by 5 bases and J by 5 bases, with 15 bases of the junction left unmatched. The CDR3 has 17 amino acids. Per germline, CDR1 SEHNR and CDR2 FQNEAQ (reference sequence). As DNA, the CDR3 is TGTGCCAGCAGCCCGAGACAGGGGGCTACCATACCCCACGAGCAGTACTTC. Translated, it gives CASSPRQGATIPHEQYF. The full variable domain, rest sourced from reference TRBV7-9 and TRBJ2-7, is DTGVSQNPRHKITKRGQNVTFRCDPISEHNRLYWYRQTLGQGPEFLTYFQNEAQLEKSRLLSDRFSAERPKGSFSTLEIQRTEQGDSAMYLCASSPRQGATIPHEQYFGPGTRLTVT.

V gene TRBV4-3 combines with J gene TRBJ1-2, with D perhaps matching TRBD1 (6 bases). Trimming left V 4 bases short and J 6 bases short, with 12 bases between. The CDR3 loop spans 13 amino acids. Germline CDR1 and CDR2: LGHNA and YSLEER. The DNA of the CDR3 is TGCGCCAGCAGCCGCGCCAGGGGCGATGGCTACACCTTC. Amino acid sequence: CASSRARGDGYTF.

The chain has TRBV18 and TRBJ2-7, with TRBD1 identical over 8 bases. The CDR3 contains 14 residues. Per the germline V gene, CDR1 is KGHSH and CDR2 is LQKENI. V lost 4 bases, J lost 2 bases, and 4 bases stayed unmatched. The CDR3 loop reads CASSRTGNPYEQYF. DNA for the CDR3: TGTGCCAGCTCACGGACAGGGAACCCCTACGAGCAGTACTTC.

This clone has just one count. V gene TRBV7-9 combines with J gene TRBJ2-1; no definite D call. Germline CDR1 reads SEHNR; CDR2 reads FQNEAQ (reference sequence). Between the trimmed V and J ends, which lost 2 bases and 7 bases, there was a span of 9 bases. The CDR3 loop spans 13 amino acids. In nucleotides, the CDR3 is TGTGCCAGCAGCTTACGGCTAGGGAATGAGCAGTTCTTC. Amino acid sequence: CASSLRLGNEQFF.

The rearrangement joins TRBV4-3 to TRBJ1-5; D unclear. V shed 3 bases and J shed 1 base, with 13 bases lying between them. The CDR3 runs to 16 residues. Looked up from germline, CDR1 is LGHNA and CDR2 is YSLEER. The CDR3 nucleotides read TGCGCCAGCAGCCAGTTTTATTCAGAGAGCAATCAGCCCCAGCATTTT. Translated, it gives CASSQFYSESNQPQHF.

CDR3 protein: CASSLFGFSNQPQHF. The DNA for the CDR3 is TGTGCCAGCAGTTTATTCGGGTTTAGCAATCAGCCCCAGCATTTT. This rearrangement joins TRBV27 to TRBJ1-5; D call uncertain. CDR3 length: 15 amino acids. Trimming stripped 1 base from V and 0 bases from J, with 7 bases between. Germline values: CDR1 MNHEY, CDR2 SMNVEV (reference sequence).

This chain links TRBV27 with TRBJ2-7; 10 bases map to TRBD1. The V gene's germline CDR1 is MNHEY and CDR2 SMNVEV (reference sequence). V lost 4 bases and J lost 3; bases outside the gene matches: 6. The CDR3 loop spans 15 amino acids. In DNA form, the CDR3 reads TGTGCCAGCAGTTCCGCCGGGACAGGGGTCTACGAGCAGTACTTC. Its protein product is CASSSAGTGVYEQYF.

The chain links TRBV5-1 to TRBJ1-1, with D hard to call. CDR3 length equals 14 residues. Germline V CDR1 and CDR2: SGHRS, YFSETQ. Trimming pared 0 bases from V and 4 bases from J, leaving 10 bases between. The CDR3 coding sequence is TGCGCCAGCAGCTTGGAGTCGGTTTCCACTGAAGCTTTCTTT. Translation gives CASSLESVSTEAFF.

The V call is TRBV10-1, the J call TRBJ2-7; 9 bases are shared with TRBD2. Germline lookup yields CDR1 WNHNN and CDR2 SYGVQD (reference sequence). The ends lost 8 bases at V and 5 bases at J; junction bases unmatched: 1. The CDR3 totals 11 residues. The DNA of the CDR3 is TGCGCCAGCGGGACTAGCCACGAGCAGTACTTC. Its protein is CASGTSHEQYF.

The chain carries TRBV2 and TRBJ2-3; D is unclear. The V gene's germline CDR1 is SNHLY and CDR2 FYNNEI. Trimming took 5 bases from V and 0 from J, leaving 15 bases between them. CDR3 length: 16 amino acids. The DNA for the CDR3 is TGTGCCAGCAGTCACGAACTCGTATCTAGCACAGATACGCAGTATTTT. It translates to CASSHELVSSTDTQYF. Combining the CDR3 with reference TRBV2 and TRBJ2-3 gives the whole variable domain EPEVTQTPSHQVTQMGQEVILRCVPISNHLYFYWYRQILGQKVEFLVSFYNNEISEKSEIFDDQFSVERPDGSNFTLKIRSTKLEDSAMYFCASSHELVSSTDTQYFGPGTRLTVL.

The chain couples TRBV2 to TRBJ2-5, with a tentative D call TRBD1 (5 bases). From germline, CDR1 is SNHLY and CDR2 FYNNEI. The V end lost 3 bases, the J end lost 5 bases, and 16 bases lay between the germline ends. The CDR3 has 15 amino acids. The CDR3 region has the DNA TGTGCCAGCAGTGATGTTTCCAGGGCCCTTGAGACCCAGTACTTC. The encoded protein is CASSDVSRALETQYF.

J is TRBJ2-7 and V is TRBV7-8, with D perhaps TRBD1 (6 bases). Trimming removed 5 bases at V and 5 bases at J, with 19 bases between. CDR1 SGHVS and CDR2 FQNEAQ come from the germline V gene. This CDR3 is built from 15 residues. The CDR3 region is CASSPLRGNKNEQYF. DNA of the CDR3: TGTGCCAGCAGCCCCTTAAGGGGGAATAAGAACGAGCAGTACTTC. The full variable domain, rest sourced from reference TRBV7-8 and TRBJ2-7, is GAGVSQSPRYKVAKRGQDVALRCDPISGHVSLFWYQQALGQGPEFLTYFQNEAQLDKSGLPSDRFFAERPEGSVSTLKIQRTQQEDSAVYLCASSPLRGNKNEQYFGPGTRLTVT.

The gene calls are TRBV28 and TRBJ2-1; 11 positions match TRBD2. V trimming: 3 bases; J trimming: 5 bases; junction bases outside the gene matches: 9. Looked up from germline, CDR1 is MDHEN and CDR2 is SYDVKM. The CDR3 totals 17 residues. The CDR3 region is CASSFIRLAGTDNEQFF. The DNA for the CDR3 is TGTGCCAGCAGTTTTATCCGACTAGCGGGAACCGACAATGAGCAGTTCTTC. Using reference TRBV28 and TRBJ2-1 for the parts outside the CDR3, the full variable domain is DVKVTQSSRYLVKRTGEKVFLECVQDMDHENMFWYRQDPGLGLRLIYFSYDVKMKEKGDIPEGYSVSREKKERFSLILESASTNQTSMYLCASSFIRLAGTDNEQFFGPGTRLTVL.

This chain connects TRBV7-9 to TRBJ2-7; no reliable D call. Germline CDR1 is SEHNR and CDR2 is FQNEAQ (reference sequence). This CDR3 has 14 amino acids. V was trimmed by 1 base and J by 2 bases, leaving 9 bases between them. CDR3 region: CASSLGSLAYEQYF. CDR3 in DNA: TGTGCCAGCAGCTTAGGCAGCCTTGCCTACGAGCAGTACTTC.

The chain recombines TRBV27 with TRBJ2-5; D is perhaps TRBD1 or TRBD2 (5 bases each). Trimming took off 1 base at V and 2 bases at J, with 14 bases between the two ends. Germline CDR1 and CDR2: MNHEY and SMNVEV (reference sequence). There are 16 residues in the CDR3. The CDR3: CASSLWGAGRQETQYF. For the CDR3, the DNA is TGTGCCAGCAGTTTATGGGGCGCGGGCCGGCAAGAGACCCAGTACTTC.

The chain joins TRBV6-1 to TRBJ2-5; weak D call: TRBD2 (6 bases). The CDR3 totals 14 residues. Germline CDR1 and CDR2: MNHNS and SASEGT. The V end was cut by 4 bases, the J end by 4 bases, with 13 bases between. CDR3 sequence reads: CASSVVRRGETQYF. DNA for the CDR3: TGTGCCAGCAGTGTCGTCCGGCGGGGAGAGACCCAGTACTTC.

This chain connects TRBV10-3 to TRBJ2-7, with D possibly TRBD2 on 6 matching bases. The germline V gene has CDR1 ENHRY and CDR2 SYGVKD. The length of the CDR3 is 13 residues. Trimming took 6 bases from V and 3 from J, leaving 12 bases between them. The DNA of the CDR3 is TGTGCCATCAGACCCGGGAGCTTCTACGAGCAGTACTTC. Its protein product is CAIRPGSFYEQYF.

The genes are TRBV4-1 and TRBJ2-7; D is unresolved. Trimming stripped 0 bases from V and 7 bases from J, with 7 bases between. Germline-derived CDR1 and CDR2 are MGHRA and YSYEKL. The CDR3 has 12 residues. The CDR3 spells CASSQDEFEQYF. The CDR3 DNA follows: TGCGCCAGCAGCCAAGATGAGTTTGAGCAGTACTTC.

The CDR3 DNA follows: TGTGCCAGTAGTATAGTGGGTTGGGGGGGACGCTACAATGAGCAGTTCTTC. Its protein is CASSIVGWGGRYNEQFF. The rearrangement joins TRBV19 to TRBJ2-1, with 7 bases matching TRBD2. Germline values: CDR1 LNHDA, CDR2 SQIVND (reference sequence). The CDR3 contains 17 residues. J was trimmed by 3 bases and V by 1 base; bases with no gene match: 9.